This T cell receptor (beta chain) was profiled in a study of blood T cells in healthy people across ages. Next came a second PCR, run for 7 to 11 cycles, which used a sample-barcoded 5' primer along with a J-beta primer mix. TCRdb reprocessed the 5' RACE reads with MiXCR, giving one entry per CDR3 protein. The sample shows some 760,000 distinct CDR3 sequences, 20% to 25% of them seen only once. Germline V gene data show CDR1 as MNHNY and CDR2 as SVGAGI (reference sequence). The length of the CDR3 is 14 residues. The V gene end was trimmed by 6 bases and the J gene end by 4 bases; junction bases not matched to a gene: 6. These records were also assigned to another study, of T cells of mothers and their children.

This TCR was recovered from a boy between 10 and 17 years old in good health. The chain recombines TRBV6-6 with TRBJ1-3; 7 nucleotides align to TRBD1. The sample consisted of blood. CDR3 residues: CASSSPGQGNTIYF. The CDR3 coding sequence is TGTGCCAGCAGCTCCCCGGGACAGGGAAACACCATATATTTT.